These 14 T cell receptor beta chains were sequenced from one sample in a study of T-cell memory formation after mild COVID-19. MiXCR, applied by TCRdb to the 5' RACE reads, yields one record per CDR3 protein. The sample lists 350,000 or so distinct CDR3 sequences; approximately 12% were seen once. Sequencing input: PBMCs or a T cell subset sorted from them (not recorded which). The receptors here all came from a man aged 18 to 35 who had mild COVID-19 (a few samples of this study predate the infection). Cell type and time point are not known.

The V and J genes are TRBV5-5 and TRBJ2-5; D might be TRBD1 or TRBD2, each matching 5 bases. This CDR3 contains 15 residues. Germline lookup yields CDR1 SGHKS and CDR2 YYEKEE (reference sequence). V was pared by 2 bases and J by 5 bases, with 16 bases between. CDR3 in amino acids: CASSFRDPVQETQYF. For the CDR3, the DNA is TGTGCCAGCAGCTTCCGGGACCCCGTTCAGGAGACCCAGTACTTC.

The table lists this clonotype with a few counts. This chain joins TRBV20-1 and TRBJ1-1; D is uncertain. The CDR3 is 11 amino acids. The V gene lost 5 bases and the J gene lost 1 base, with 5 bases spanning the gap. CDR1 DFQATT and CDR2 SNEGSKA come from the germline V gene (reference sequence). CDR3 sequence (DNA): TGCAGTGCTCTTGGGAACACTGAAGCTTTCTTT. Translated: CSALGNTEAFF.

This clonotype was seen only a few times. The J gene is TRBJ2-5, the V gene TRBV5-1; D is possibly TRBD1 or TRBD2 (5 bases each). V gave up 4 bases and J gave up 0 bases, with 13 bases separating them. The CDR3 runs to 15 residues. CDR1 and CDR2 (germline): SGHRS, YFSETQ. CDR3: CASSHGTGNQETQYF. DNA of the CDR3: TGCGCCAGCAGCCACGGGACGGGGAACCAAGAGACCCAGTACTTC. The whole variable domain, filled in from reference TRBV5-1 and TRBJ2-5, reads KAGVTQTPRYLIKTRGQQVTLSCSPISGHRSVSWYQQTPGQGLQFLFEYFSETQRNKGNFPGRFSGRQFSNSRSEMNVSTLELGDSALYLCASSHGTGNQETQYFGPGTRLLVL.

This clonotype was seen more than once but under ten times. The V call is TRBV4-3, the J call TRBJ1-4; the D gene is possibly TRBD1 (6 bases). CDR3 size: 15 residues. From germline, CDR1 is LGHNA and CDR2 YSLEER. Trimming cost V 1 base and J 1 base, with 7 bases left between them. CDR3 protein: CASSQADRTNEKLFF. CDR3 bases: TGCGCCAGCAGCCAAGCGGACAGAACTAATGAAAAACTGTTTTTT.

J is TRBJ2-7 and V is TRBV4-1, with TRBD1 matching over 7 bases. Losses at the gene ends were 1 base for V and 6 bases for J; bases not matched to a gene: 21. The CDR3 totals 19 residues. CDR1 is MGHRA, CDR2 YSYEKL, per germline. The CDR3 region has the DNA TGCGCCAGCAGCCAAGTCGGGACAGCCCGAGACGGGGTTTATTCCGAGCAGTACTTC. Translation: CASSQVGTARDGVYSEQYF.

The chain couples TRBV6-5 to TRBJ1-5; tentatively, D is TRBD1 (5 bases). The CDR3 sequence is 14 residues long. Per germline, CDR1 MNHEY and CDR2 SVGAGI. The V gene lost 5 bases and the J gene lost 5 bases, with 13 bases spanning the gap. CDR3 region: CASSRLRGDQPQHF. The CDR3 nucleotides read TGTGCCAGCAGTCGCCTGAGGGGAGATCAGCCCCAGCATTTT.

This clonotype was seen ten or more times. This chain links TRBV5-6 with TRBJ2-1; possible D gene TRBD1, 6 bases. In germline, CDR1 is SGHDT, CDR2 YYEEEE. V lost 2 bases to trimming and J lost 1 base, with 10 bases between them. CDR3 length equals 15 residues. The DNA of the CDR3 is TGTGCCAGCAGCTTTACCCAGGGGTCCTACAATGAGCAGTTCTTC. Protein product: CASSFTQGSYNEQFF.

This clonotype was recorded many times. This chain joins TRBV4-3 and TRBJ2-1, with TRBD1 matching over 10 bases. The germline gives CDR1 LGHNA, CDR2 YSLEER. The CDR3 runs 16 residues. J gave up 7 bases and V 1 base, and 7 bases lay outside the gene matches. The CDR3 DNA sequence: TGCGCCAGCAGCCAAGTGGGTGACAGGGGGCGAAATGAGCAGTTCTTC. It is translated as CASSQVGDRGRNEQFF.

There are many counts of this clonotype. V and J are TRBV7-3 and TRBJ2-3; 10 bases fit TRBD2. From germline, CDR1 is SGHTA and CDR2 FQGTGA. This CDR3 is built from 16 residues. Unmatched junction bases numbered 7, after V lost 5 bases and J lost 2 bases. The CDR3 DNA is TGTGCCAGCAGCCCCGGACTAGCGGCGGTCACAGATACGCAGTATTTT. Its protein product is CASSPGLAAVTDTQYF.

In this sample, this clonotype turned up many times. The chain joins TRBV7-2 to TRBJ2-7, with a possible D match to TRBD2 (5 bases). CDR1 and CDR2 from the germline V gene are SGHTA and FQGNSA. Trimming shortened V by 4 bases and J by 3 bases, and 19 bases separated the two germline ends. The CDR3 runs to 16 residues. CDR3: CASSSFGGSPLYEQYF. The DNA of the CDR3 is TGTGCCAGCAGCTCCTTCGGAGGTAGCCCCCTCTACGAGCAGTACTTC.

V is TRBV11-2 and J is TRBJ1-1; D uncertain. Trimming pared 5 bases from V and 1 base from J, leaving 5 bases between. The CDR3 contains 12 residues. The germline V gene has CDR1 SGHAT and CDR2 FQNNGV. The CDR3, as DNA: TGTGCCAGCAGCCAACAGAACACTGAAGCTTTCTTT. This translates into CASSQQNTEAFF.

This clonotype came up a few times. The chain combines TRBV5-1 with TRBJ1-2, with a tentative D call TRBD1 (6 bases). V lost 3 bases and J 5 bases, leaving 8 bases between the germline ends. This CDR3 comprises 12 residues. From germline, CDR1 is SGHRS and CDR2 YFSETQ. CDR3 in amino acids: CASSSDRYGYTF. The CDR3 DNA sequence: TGCGCCAGCAGCTCGGACAGATATGGCTACACCTTC.

The table lists this clonotype with a few counts. This could be a read error, since a much larger clone is one nucleotide away. The genes are TRBV12-3 or TRBV12-4 and TRBJ2-7; D is undetermined. The CDR3 length is 12 residues. The germline V and J ends were trimmed by 6 bases and 1 base, with 7 bases remaining between them. The CDR3, as DNA: TGTGCCAGCAGGGGTCCTTCCTACGAGCAGTACTTC. It encodes CASRGPSYEQYF.

The V call is TRBV9, the J call TRBJ1-1; D not resolved. Trimming took off 0 bases at V and 1 base at J, with 10 bases between the two ends. The CDR3 loop spans 15 amino acids. Germline-derived CDR1 and CDR2 are SGDLS and YYNGEE. The CDR3: CASSVVEHANTEAFF. As DNA, the CDR3 is TGTGCCAGCAGCGTAGTGGAACATGCGAACACTGAAGCTTTCTTT.